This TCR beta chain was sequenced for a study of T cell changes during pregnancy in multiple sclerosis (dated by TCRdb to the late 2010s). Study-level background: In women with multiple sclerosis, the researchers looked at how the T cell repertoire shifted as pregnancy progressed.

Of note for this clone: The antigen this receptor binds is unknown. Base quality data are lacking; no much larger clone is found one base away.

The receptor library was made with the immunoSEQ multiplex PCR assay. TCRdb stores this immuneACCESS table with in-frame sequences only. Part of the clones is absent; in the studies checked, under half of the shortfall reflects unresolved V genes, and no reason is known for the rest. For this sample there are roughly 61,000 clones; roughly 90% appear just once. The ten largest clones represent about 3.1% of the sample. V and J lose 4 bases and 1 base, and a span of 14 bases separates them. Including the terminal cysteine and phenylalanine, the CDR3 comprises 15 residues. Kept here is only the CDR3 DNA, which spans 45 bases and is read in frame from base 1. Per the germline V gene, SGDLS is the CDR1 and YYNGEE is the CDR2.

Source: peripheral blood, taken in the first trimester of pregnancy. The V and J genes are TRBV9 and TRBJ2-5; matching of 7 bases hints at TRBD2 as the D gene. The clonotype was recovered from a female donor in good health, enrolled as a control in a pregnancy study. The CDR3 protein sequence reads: CASSHDAGAQETQYF. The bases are TGTGCCAGCAGCCACGACGCGGGGGCCCAAGAGACCCAGTACTTC.